The 18 T cell receptor beta chains presented below share a single source sample, sequenced in a study of cytomegalovirus exposure and HLA in healthy donors. Use of 60 Vbeta and 13 Jbeta primers characterized the PCR. This table comes from immunoSEQ multiplex PCR, and its TCRdb copy is limited to in-frame clones, with some not included. This repertoire shows about 82,000 clones, 10% found once; its top ten account for approximately 23%. The specimen was PBMCs. The source is a man aged 55 to 70 in good health and CMV-seropositive.

This sequence joins TRBV6-6 and TRBJ2-1, with 8 bases aligning to TRBD2. In germline, CDR1 is MNHNY, CDR2 SVGAGI (reference sequence). There are 14 residues in the CDR3. Trimming removed 5 bases from V and 8 bases from J; junction bases left unmatched: 8. The CDR3 DNA follows: TGTGCCAGCAGTCCCGGGACTAGTCAATATGAGCAGTTCTTC. Its translation is CASSPGTSQYEQFF.

This clone was counted a few times. The V call is TRBV5-4, the J call TRBJ2-1, with 9 bases matching TRBD1. CDR1 SGHNT and CDR2 YYREEE come from the germline V gene (reference sequence). Losses at the gene ends were 3 bases for V and 8 bases for J; bases not matched to a gene: 12. CDR3 length: 16 residues. The CDR3: CASSSEDRGNWDEQFF. CDR3 nucleotides: TGTGCCAGCAGCTCGGAGGACAGGGGTAACTGGGATGAGCAGTTCTTC.

This clone was observed a handful of times. The J gene is TRBJ2-6, the V gene TRBV19; D gene uncertain. Germline CDR1 and CDR2: LNHDA and SQIVND (reference sequence). Trimming pared 7 bases from V and 3 bases from J, leaving 7 bases between. The CDR3 is 13 residues long. The CDR3 nucleotides read TGTGCCAGTACCCTCCGTGGGGCCAACGTCCTGACTTTC. It specifies CASTLRGANVLTF.

This chain joins TRBV4-1 and TRBJ2-2; 7 bases are shared with TRBD1. The length of the CDR3 is 17 residues. J lost 1 base, V lost 1 base, and 6 bases had no gene match. Germline V gives CDR1 MGHRA, CDR2 YSYEKL. Here the CDR3 reads CASSQARDSGNTGELFF. CDR3 coding DNA: TGCGCCAGCAGCCAAGCCCGGGACAGCGGGAACACCGGGGAGCTGTTTTTT.

The V gene is TRBV5-1, the J gene TRBJ2-2; possibly TRBD2 for D (6 bases). Germline V gene lookup returns CDR1 SGHRS and CDR2 YFSETQ. V dropped 4 bases and J dropped 8 bases, with 9 bases sitting between them. The length of the CDR3 is 12 residues. CDR3 coding DNA: TGCGCCAGCAGCACTGCGGGGGGGGAGCTGTTTTTT. Its translation is CASSTAGGELFF.

In this sample, this clone turned up a few times. The V gene is TRBV5-6, the J gene TRBJ2-7, with D perhaps TRBD2 (6 bases). CDR3 length equals 14 residues. The V end was cut by 1 base, the J end by 5 bases, with 13 bases between. The germline V gene has CDR1 SGHDT and CDR2 YYEEEE. CDR3 protein: CASSLSPGANEQYF. In DNA, the CDR3 is TGTGCCAGCAGCTTGTCTCCGGGAGCTAACGAGCAGTACTTC.

This clone was seen a few times. V is TRBV5-4 and J is TRBJ2-5; D remains ambiguous. The V and J ends lost 1 base and 2 bases respectively, with 9 bases between them. This CDR3 comprises 14 residues. Germline V lookup: CDR1 SGHNT, CDR2 YYREEE (reference sequence). The CDR3 reads CASSLKSAQETQYF. CDR3 in DNA: TGTGCCAGCAGCTTGAAAAGCGCTCAAGAGACCCAGTACTTC.

In this sample, this clone turned up a few times. CDR3 loop: CASSGPVAGSGANVLTF. CDR3 bases: TGTGCCAGCAGCGGCCCTGTGGCGGGATCTGGGGCCAACGTCCTGACTTTC. The gene calls are TRBV7-6 and TRBJ2-6; the D gene is possibly TRBD2 (6 bases). Germline values: CDR1 SGHVS, CDR2 FNYEAQ. V lost 5 bases and J 1 base, leaving 15 bases between the germline ends. The CDR3 length is 17 residues.

In this sample, this clone turned up a few times. V and J are TRBV5-1 and TRBJ1-1; a possible D gene is TRBD1 (5 bases). From germline, CDR1 is SGHRS and CDR2 YFSETQ. This CDR3 contains 13 residues. Trimming left V 0 bases short and J 6 bases short, with 9 bases between. The CDR3 loop reads CASSLEGMAEAFF. The CDR3, as DNA: TGCGCCAGCAGCTTGGAGGGGATGGCTGAAGCTTTCTTT.

J is TRBJ2-2 and V is TRBV29-1, with D perhaps TRBD1 (6 bases). Trimming removed 6 bases at V and 5 bases at J, with 19 bases between. This CDR3 comprises 15 residues. Germline values: CDR1 SQVTM, CDR2 ANQGSEA. CDR3 in DNA: TGCAGCGTAGAATTGCAGATGAGGGGGACCGGGGAGCTGTTTTTT. It codes for CSVELQMRGTGELFF.

The chain couples TRBV1 to TRBJ2-3; the table assigns TRBD2, which was not confirmed against the DNA. TRBV1 is listed as a pseudogene. This CDR3 is 17 amino acids long. CDR3 nucleotides: TGCACCAGCGATCGGGTAGCGGGAGGGCCTATCACAGATACGCAGTATTTT. The encoded protein is CTSDRVAGGPITDTQYF.

This clone was recorded a few times. One junction end disagrees with the germline gene, perhaps due to a read error. This chain uses TRBV7-7 with TRBJ2-1; 13 bases match TRBD2. The CDR3 has 18 residues. The germline V gene encodes CDR1 SSHAT and CDR2 FNYEAQ (reference sequence). CDR3 coding DNA: TGTGCTAGCAGCTTAGGGATCACTAGCGGGAGGGCGGGAAATGAGCAGTTCTTC. Amino acid sequence: CASSLGITSGRAGNEQFF.

This clone was picked up a small number of times. The chain joins TRBV2 to TRBJ2-3, with 14 bases identical to TRBD2. With 6 bases clipped from V and 6 bases from J, the junction kept 8 bases outside the gene matches. This CDR3 is 16 amino acids long. Looked up from germline, CDR1 is SNHLY and CDR2 is FYNNEI. In nucleotides, the CDR3 is TGTGCCAGCAGCCAGGGACTAGCGGGGGCAACCGATACGCAGTATTTT. Translated, it gives CASSQGLAGATDTQYF.

The sample holds a few counts of this clone. The chain carries TRBV6-5 and TRBJ2-5, with 7 bases that match TRBD1. CDR1 is MNHEY and CDR2 is SVGAGI in the germline V gene. V was clipped by 6 bases and J by 2 bases; unmatched bases: 6. This CDR3 has 14 amino acids. The CDR3 nucleotides are TGTGCCAGCAGCCCCGGGACAGCACAAGAGACCCAGTACTTC. Translated: CASSPGTAQETQYF.

The chain uses TRBV2 and TRBJ2-3, with TRBD1 matching over 7 bases. The CDR3 is 15 residues long. From germline, CDR1 is SNHLY and CDR2 FYNNEI. V lost 6 bases, J lost 2 bases, and 8 bases stayed unmatched. This CDR3 is CASSGTDFYTDTQYF. The CDR3 DNA follows: TGTGCCAGCAGCGGGACAGACTTTTACACAGATACGCAGTATTTT.

This clone was seen a single time. No conserved phenylalanine or tryptophan is present at the end of the CDR3, so a read error is the likely explanation. The chain has TRBV6-4 and TRBJ1-1; tentatively, D is TRBD1 (5 bases). Germline CDR1 MRHNA, CDR2 SNTAGT. CDR3 size: 13 residues. V lost 6 bases and J lost 3, with 11 bases in between. CDR3 sequence reads: CASSGARDTEAFL. CDR3 nucleotides: TGTGCCAGCAGCGGGGCCAGGGACACTGAAGCTTTCTTG.

This clone came up a few times. The V gene is TRBV9, the J gene TRBJ2-3; the D is unclear. From germline, CDR1 is SGDLS and CDR2 YYNGEE. The CDR3 is made up of 15 amino acids. Trimming removed 0 bases at V and 2 bases at J, with 10 bases between. CDR3 sequence (DNA): TGTGCCAGCAGCGTAGGGGCCGGATACACAGATACGCAGTATTTT. This translates into CASSVGAGYTDTQYF.

The rearrangement joins TRBV4-1 to TRBJ1-4; tentative D call: TRBD1 (5 bases). This CDR3 has 16 residues. Germline V lookup: CDR1 MGHRA, CDR2 YSYEKL. Trimming pared 0 bases from V and 8 bases from J, leaving 16 bases between. This CDR3 is CASSQDAGPLEEKLFF. The CDR3 DNA sequence: TGCGCCAGCAGCCAAGATGCGGGACCTTTGGAGGAAAAACTGTTTTTT.